This TCR beta chain was obtained from a study of blood T cell repertoires in COVID-19. Study overall: Acute-phase and convalescent COVID-19 samples originated in the United States, Italy and Spain.

Clones were read by immunoSEQ multiplex PCR, and TCRdb kept only the in-frame ones, dropping some. The sample carries under 450,000 clones, about 88% recorded once. Germline CDR1 SGHVS, CDR2 FNYEAQ. V lost 3 bases and J 2 bases, leaving 13 bases between the germline ends. This CDR3 region has 15 residues. Sequencing used peripheral blood. This receptor was obtained from a woman aged 60 to 75 with COVID-19, enrolled during active disease. The chain carries TRBV7-6 and TRBJ2-5; a weak D match, TRBD1 (6 bases). The CDR3 spells CASSFIGQPQETQYF. Here the CDR3 DNA reads TGTGCCAGCAGCTTCATAGGACAGCCTCAAGAGACCCAGTACTTC.